The T cell receptor beta chain under discussion was sequenced for a study of blood T cell repertoires in COVID-19. At the level of the study: Samples came from the United States, Italy and Spain, spanning acute and convalescent COVID-19. Sources were T cells, B-cell-depleted T cells, or PBMCs; the material itself was cDNA or gDNA.

During active infection, Seattle patients enrolled and were then monitored through disease. Original handling: Estimated nucleated cell counts came from reference gene primer amplification. Using immunoSEQ multiplex PCR, the repertoire was profiled, and TCRdb retains in-frame clones only, with some absent. D and trimming come from the DNA, and the V and J calls and clone size come from that table. The sample comprises 70,000 or so clones, roughly 71% of which are singletons, and about 15% rests with the top ten. V dropped 1 base and J dropped 11; count of bases not matched to a gene: 4. Germline assignment: CDR1 SGHDN and CDR2 FVKESK. The CDR3 loop spans 14 amino acids.

Material for sequencing was peripheral blood. The receptor was isolated from a man in his sixties with COVID-19, enrolled during active disease. V and J are TRBV14 and TRBJ1-6, with 8 bases aligning to TRBD1. The CDR3 is CASSQVPGGPPLHF. The CDR3 coding sequence is TGTGCCAGCAGCCAAGTCCCAGGGGGCCCACCCCTCCACTTT.